This record looks at one TCR beta chain sequence and its context. Original methodology: Estimates of nucleated cell counts were drawn from the amplification of reference gene primers. TCRdb's table, derived via immunoSEQ multiplex PCR, lists solely in-frame clones and lacks some. That table furnishes V, J and clone size, whereas the DNA furnished D and trimming. Among hundreds of thousands of clones listed, roughly nine tenths were seen once. This sample was included in a study of blood T cell repertoires in COVID-19. Study information: Samples representing acute and convalescent COVID-19 were sourced from the United States, Italy and Spain. From T cells, B-cell-depleted T cells, or PBMCs came the material, which was cDNA or gDNA.

Individuals aged about 18 to 100 years were recruited from 24 US areas. This CDR3 comprises 17 residues. V lost 5 bases, J lost 0 bases, and 18 bases lay in between. Germline assignment: CDR1 SGHAT and CDR2 FQNNGV. The genes are TRBV11-2 and TRBJ2-3; perhaps TRBD2 as D (6 bases). The specimen sequenced was PBMCs or T cells enriched from blood (not recorded which). The TCR sequence derives from a man younger than 40 who had recovered from COVID-19. Written as DNA, the CDR3 is TGTGCCAGCAGCCTTCGACTAGTGCAGACTAGCACAGATACGCAGTATTTT. The encoded protein is CASSLRLVQTSTDTQYF.